One TCR beta chain is described in this entry. This sample stems from a study of blood T cell repertoires in COVID-19. About the study: The United States, Italy and Spain supplied acute and convalescent COVID-19 samples. From T cells, B-cell-depleted T cells, or PBMCs came the material, which was cDNA or gDNA.

Per the authors' pipeline: How many nucleated cells were present was estimated from reference gene primer amplification. Clones were read by immunoSEQ multiplex PCR, and TCRdb kept only the in-frame ones, dropping some. V, J and clone size reflect that table, while D and trimming were determined from the DNA. This sample carries almost 500,000 clones, approximately 91% of them seen once, and the ten largest clones take roughly 8.5%. Germline V lookup: CDR1 SGDLS, CDR2 YYNGEE. This CDR3 has 15 amino acids. V lost 0 bases and J 5 bases, leaving 14 bases between the germline ends. Recovery among Cohort 3 donors was established by two negative PCRs, clearance, or symptom resolution.

This clonotype was obtained from a woman aged 55-69 years who had recovered from COVID-19. The material sequenced was PBMCs or T cells enriched from blood (not recorded which). The chain couples TRBV9 to TRBJ2-5; possibly TRBD1 for D (7 bases). CDR3 nucleotides: TGTGCCAGCAGCGTAGCAGGGGGGCTGGGGGAGACCCAGTACTTC. It yields the protein CASSVAGGLGETQYF.